This TCR beta chain was found in a study of blood T cell repertoires in COVID-19. About the research overall: Sites in the United States, Italy and Spain provided acute and convalescent COVID-19 samples. PBMCs, B-cell-depleted T cells, or T cells provided the cDNA or gDNA that made up the material.

Original handling: Quantification of nucleated cells was approximated via reference gene primer amplification. Sequencing was performed with immunoSEQ multiplex PCR; in TCRdb, only in-frame clones are kept and a portion is missing. V, J and clone size derive from that table, while D and trimming were established from the DNA sequence. The table shows approximately 49,000 clones, with around four fifths occurring only once. This clone came up a few times. The CDR3 is made up of 14 amino acids. Germline V gene sequence: CDR1 LNHDA, CDR2 SQIVND (reference sequence). Trimming left V 3 bases short and J 3 bases short, with 9 bases between.

The chain is built from TRBV19 and TRBJ1-5; no firm D call. This clonotype originated in a woman in her sixties with acute or convalescent COVID-19. Sequenced sample: peripheral blood. The CDR3 DNA reads TGTGCCAGTAGTATCGGCGGAGCCAATCAGCCCCAGCATTTT. This encodes CASSIGGANQPQHF. The complete variable domain, with remaining parts taken from reference TRBV19 and TRBJ1-5, reads DGGITQSPKYLFRKEGQNVTLSCEQNLNHDAMYWYRQDPGQGLRLIYYSQIVNDFQKGDIAEGYSVSREKKESFPLTVTSAQKNPTAFYLCASSIGGANQPQHFGDGTRLSIL.